Listed below are T cell receptor beta chains from one sample, sequenced in a study of T cell responses to AZD1222 COVID-19 vaccine. Generated by immunoSEQ multiplex PCR, the TCRdb table keeps only in-frame clones and is missing some. The sample holds some 120,000 clones, more than 80% seen once. The sample here was peripheral blood, taken 28 days after the second AZD1222 dose. The origin of the receptors is an adult who received the AZD1222 COVID-19 vaccine. Each CDR3 is given with its conserved first and last residue. D genes are given only for firm matches. Size tells how often a clone was seen (once, few, many) or the class of an expanded clone, and some rows leave it out.

>TRBD1|TRBJ1-6|TRBV5-1|few
CASRSGTGANSPLHF
TGCGCCAGCAGGAGCGGGACAGGGGCTAATTCACCCCTCCACTTT
>TRBD2|TRBJ2-7|TRBV7-3|NA
CASSSAGGPLYEQYF
TGTGCCAGCAGCTCAGCGGGGGGCCCCCTCTACGAGCAGTACTTC
>TRBD1|TRBJ1-5|TRBV3-1/TRBV3-2|NA
CASSRNGGGDGQPQHF
TGTGCCAGCAGCCGGAATGGAGGGGGCGATGGTCAGCCCCAGCATTTT
>TRBD1|TRBJ2-7|TRBV5-4|NA
CASSRLSGGTGFYEQYF
TGTGCCAGCAGCCGGTTATCCGGTGGGACAGGCTTCTACGAGCAGTACTTC
>NA|TRBJ1-1|TRBV29-1|NA
CSVGRTGRVGTEAFF
TGCAGCGTTGGTCGCACTGGCAGGGTAGGTACTGAAGCTTTCTTT
>NA|TRBJ1-6|TRBV28|NA
CASSLQRNNSPLHF
TGTGCCAGCAGTTTACAGAGAAATAATTCACCCCTCCACTTT
>TRBD1|TRBJ1-6|TRBV10-3|NA
CATRGTVGFNSPLHF
TGTGCCACCAGGGGGACAGTCGGTTTCAATTCACCCCTCCACTTT
>TRBD1|TRBJ1-2|TRBV7-9|NA
CASSLEGAYGYTF
TGTGCCAGCAGCTTAGAGGGGGCCTATGGCTACACCTTC
>TRBD1|TRBJ1-1|TRBV28|NA
CASSFPGTGGTEAFF
TGTGCCAGCAGTTTTCCCGGGACAGGGGGCACTGAAGCTTTCTTT
>TRBD1|TRBJ2-7|TRBV6-5|once
CASSRSTGVYEQYF
TGTGCCAGCAGTCGGTCGACAGGGGTCTACGAGCAGTACTTC
>NA|TRBJ2-2|TRBV14|NA
CASSQQGITGELFF
TGTGCCAGCAGCCAGCAGGGGATCACCGGGGAGCTGTTTTTT
>NA|TRBJ2-7|TRBV19|once
CASSKQGYEQYF
TGTGCCAGTAGTAAACAGGGTTACGAGCAGTACTTC
>NA|TRBJ2-5|TRBV15|once
CATSRDGGQETQYF
TGTGCCACCAGCAGAGACGGGGGTCAAGAGACCCAGTACTTC
>TRBD1|TRBJ1-2|TRBV30|NA
CACPDPGQYGYTF
TGTGCCTGCCCGGATCCGGGACAGTATGGCTACACCTTC
>NA|TRBJ2-3|TRBV15|once
CATSPGGGGSADTQYF
TGTGCCACCAGCCCGGGAGGGGGCGGGTCCGCAGATACGCAGTATTTT
>NA|TRBJ2-3|TRBV4-1|NA
CASSQDRGEPARTDTQYF
TGCGCCAGCAGCCAAGATCGGGGAGAGCCAGCCCGCACAGATACGCAGTATTTT
>TRBD1|TRBJ1-2|TRBV27|NA
CASTGGANYGYTF
TGTGCCAGTACAGGGGGAGCTAACTATGGCTACACCTTC
>NA|TRBJ1-5|TRBV30|few
CAWSRGDDQPQHF
TGTGCCTGGAGTCGAGGGGATGATCAGCCCCAGCATTTT